In this sample, the clone carrying this TCR beta chain turned up many times. V was trimmed by 10 bases and J by 0 bases, leaving 16 bases between them. The CDR3 has 14 amino acids. Per germline, CDR1 MDHEN and CDR2 SYDVKM. This entry belongs to a study of T cells in Graves' hyperthyroidism and ophthalmopathy. RNA transcripts were the template for amplifying TCR beta CDR3 regions. The TCR CDR3 first-round RT-PCR relied on the HTBI primer set. MiXCR was run by TCRdb on the multiplex PCR reads, yielding one entry per CDR3 protein. The sample shows approximately 330,000 distinct CDR3 sequences, about 13% of them seen only once.

This receptor was taken from a woman aged 40 to 50 with Graves' ophthalmopathy. This rearrangement joins TRBV28 to TRBJ2-7; D perhaps matches TRBD2 (6 bases). The sample was blood. The CDR3: CATSPGTFSYEQYF. For the CDR3, the DNA is TGTGCCACTTCACCAGGGACTTTCTCCTACGAGCAGTACTTC.